The 22 T cell receptor beta chains below come from one sample, sequenced in a study of blood T cells in healthy people across ages. Primed by a sample-barcoded 5' primer and a J-beta primer mix, a second PCR proceeded for about 7 to 11 cycles. TCRdb used MiXCR to reprocess the 5' RACE reads, holding one entry per CDR3 protein. In the table there are just over 800,000 distinct CDR3 sequences, roughly 60% of which are singletons. Sequencing used blood. The receptors were sampled from a man in his thirties or forties in good health.

The V call is TRBV18, the J call TRBJ2-7; D perhaps matches TRBD2 (5 bases). V dropped 3 bases and J dropped 0 bases, with 12 bases sitting between them. This CDR3 spans 15 amino acids. Germline-derived CDR1 and CDR2 are KGHSH and LQKENI. CDR3 in amino acids: CASSPVTGNSYEQYF. In nucleotides, the CDR3 is TGTGCCAGCTCACCCGTGACGGGGAACTCCTACGAGCAGTACTTC.

This clonotype was observed a handful of times. Here the CDR3 DNA reads TGCAGTGCTAGAGACTCTCTGATGGACAGGACACACACAGATACGCAGTATTTT. Amino acids: CSARDSLMDRTHTDTQYF. The chain carries TRBV20-1 and TRBJ2-3, with 7 bases aligning to TRBD1. The CDR3 totals 18 residues. Trimming cost V 0 bases and J 2 bases; bases outside gene matches: 14. Germline CDR1 DFQATT, CDR2 SNEGSKA (reference sequence).

The chain carries TRBV25-1 and TRBJ2-1, with D possibly TRBD1 on 5 matching bases. V gave up 1 base and J gave up 6 bases, with 13 bases separating them. Germline loops: CDR1 MGHDK, CDR2 SYGVNS. CDR3 size: 15 residues. The CDR3 DNA reads TGTGCCAGCAGTGAATGGAGTGGGGCTGGCAATGAGCAGTTCTTC. Translated, it gives CASSEWSGAGNEQFF.

CDR3 sequence reads: CASSLTNGETQYF. CDR3 coding DNA: TGTGCCAGCAGCTTGACCAATGGGGAGACCCAGTACTTC. V gene TRBV11-2 combines with J gene TRBJ2-5; D gene ambiguous. Germline CDR1 SGHAT, CDR2 FQNNGV. The CDR3 covers 13 residues. Trimming took off 3 bases at V and 5 bases at J, with 10 bases between the two ends.

The rearrangement uses TRBV12-3 or TRBV12-4 and TRBJ2-1; 10 positions agree with TRBD2. Trimming removed 1 base from V and 10 bases from J; junction bases left unmatched: 16. The CDR3 runs to 18 residues. The CDR3: CASSLGQLGLAPSQEQFF. The CDR3 coding sequence is TGTGCCAGCAGTTTAGGGCAATTGGGACTAGCGCCTTCCCAGGAGCAGTTCTTC.

The chain combines TRBV6-1 with TRBJ1-1; D is unresolved. The CDR3 extends over 14 amino acids. Germline values: CDR1 MNHNS, CDR2 SASEGT. Trimming pared 7 bases from V and 2 bases from J, leaving 14 bases between. This chain's CDR3 is CASKMEFLNTEAFF. In nucleotides, the CDR3 is TGTGCCAGCAAAATGGAGTTCCTCAACACTGAAGCTTTCTTT.

The gene calls are TRBV27 and TRBJ2-7; 7 bases agree with TRBD1. The V and J ends lost 3 bases and 4 bases, in that order; junction bases with no gene match: 9. Germline V lookup: CDR1 MNHEY, CDR2 SMNVEV (reference sequence). The CDR3 is 15 residues long. CDR3 residues: CASSFLGPGGYEQYF. The CDR3 coding sequence is TGTGCCAGCAGTTTTCTCGGGCCAGGGGGTTACGAGCAGTACTTC.

The rearrangement links TRBV10-3 to TRBJ1-2, with D unclear. Trimming removed 2 bases from V and 2 bases from J, with 12 bases in between. Germline-derived CDR1 and CDR2 are ENHRY and SYGVKD. This CDR3 comprises 15 residues. The CDR3 loop reads CAISESQVANYGYTF. DNA for the CDR3: TGTGCCATCAGTGAGAGTCAGGTTGCCAACTATGGCTACACCTTC.

The V call is TRBV7-9, the J call TRBJ2-7; D perhaps matches TRBD2 (5 bases). The CDR3 runs to 12 residues. V lost 3 bases and J 11 bases, leaving 14 bases between the germline ends. Germline CDR1 is SEHNR and CDR2 is FQNEAQ (reference sequence). The CDR3 region is CASSFPGGAEYF. DNA for the CDR3: TGTGCCAGCAGCTTCCCCGGAGGAGCGGAGTACTTC.

The V and J genes are TRBV5-1 and TRBJ1-6; 10 bases are a match to TRBD1. The germline V gene has CDR1 SGHRS and CDR2 YFSETQ. J gave up 9 bases and V 4 bases, and 19 bases lay outside the gene matches. The CDR3 is 19 residues long. CDR3 coding DNA: TGCGCCAGCAGCCCCCCCACCGGGACAGGGGACCCCTTCGGTTCACCCCTCCACTTT. It codes for CASSPPTGTGDPFGSPLHF.

This rearrangement joins TRBV5-1 to TRBJ2-1; TRBD1 aligns across 9 bases. TRBJ2-7 matches the DNA end more closely, so the J call is doubtful. The CDR3 consists of 17 residues. Germline V CDR1 and CDR2: SGHRS, YFSETQ. The CDR3 loop reads CASSPGQGSSSYNEQYF. CDR3 DNA sequence: TGCGCCAGCAGCCCGGGACAGGGATCAAGCTCCTACAATGAGCAGTACTTC.

The chain recombines TRBV5-5 with TRBJ2-1, with 7 bases lining up with TRBD2. The CDR3 loop spans 14 amino acids. With V trimmed by 4 bases and J by 8 bases, 9 bases remained unmatched. CDR1 is SGHKS, CDR2 YYEKEE, per germline (reference sequence). The CDR3 DNA reads as TGTGCCAGCAGCCCGGGAGGTCCCGTCTATGAGCAGTTCTTC. It translates to CASSPGGPVYEQFF.

The CDR3 nucleotides read TGTGCCACCAGCACCCACCGGGGAGTCCAAGAGACCCAGTACTTC. Amino acids: CATSTHRGVQETQYF. The chain employs TRBV15 and TRBJ2-5; D is possibly TRBD2 (5 bases). The V gene lost 4 bases and the J gene lost 1 base, with 13 bases spanning the gap. The germline CDR1 and CDR2 sequences are LNHNV and YYDKDF (reference sequence). The CDR3 spans 15 residues.

The chain employs TRBV12-3 or TRBV12-4 and TRBJ2-3; unclear D gene. Between the trimmed V and J ends, which lost 6 bases and 5 bases, there was a span of 15 bases. This CDR3 is built from 14 residues. The CDR3 region is CASSWLRLRDTQYF. In DNA form, the CDR3 reads TGTGCCAGCAGCTGGCTGAGGCTCAGAGATACGCAGTATTTT.

This clonotype has a handful of counts. The chain recombines TRBV6-2 or TRBV6-3 with TRBJ1-5, with 8 nucleotides matching TRBD1. This CDR3 has 13 amino acids. Trimming at V came to 7 bases and at J to 7 bases, leaving 6 bases not matched to a gene. Germline-derived CDR1 and CDR2 are MNHEY and SVGEGT. CDR3 DNA: TGTGCCAGCAACCAGGGGGCGAGGCAGCCCCAGCATTTT. It encodes CASNQGARQPQHF.

The chain carries TRBV7-2 and TRBJ2-7; 7 bases agree with TRBD1. The end of the DNA fits TRBJ2-4 better, so the J call may be wrong. The germline CDR1 and CDR2 sequences are SGHTA and FQGNSA. This CDR3 is 14 amino acids long. The CDR3 loop is CASSVDRVGNIQYF. CDR3 sequence (DNA): TGTGCCAGCAGCGTCGACAGGGTGGGGAACATTCAGTACTTC.

This clonotype was picked up one time. The chain links TRBV20-1 to TRBJ1-5; 7 bases match TRBD1. The CDR3 is 16 residues long. Trimming removed 0 bases from V and 3 bases from J; junction bases left unmatched: 8. Germline-derived CDR1 and CDR2 are DFQATT and SNEGSKA (reference sequence). The CDR3 protein is CSARDTQGYVNQPQHF. The CDR3, as DNA: TGCAGTGCTAGAGATACACAGGGGTATGTCAATCAGCCCCAGCATTTT.

This chain connects TRBV6-5 to TRBJ2-7, with D perhaps given as TRBD1 or TRBD2 (5 bases each). V lost 6 bases, J lost 7 bases, and 16 bases lay in between. The CDR3 runs 13 residues. CDR1 is MNHEY and CDR2 is SVGAGI in the germline V gene. The CDR3 here is CASSYNIGTEQYF. Written as DNA, the CDR3 is TGTGCCAGCAGCTATAATATAGGGACGGAGCAGTACTTC.

J is TRBJ2-1 and V is TRBV4-1; the match to TRBD2 covers 11 bases. The germline CDR1 and CDR2 sequences are MGHRA and YSYEKL. The V and J ends lost 4 bases and 8 bases, in that order; junction bases with no gene match: 16. The CDR3 extends over 18 amino acids. The DNA of the CDR3 is TGCGCCAGCAGCCTAGCGGGAGGGCCGGCGAGGCATGGAGATGAGCAGTTCTTC. Its translation: CASSLAGGPARHGDEQFF.

The rearrangement uses TRBV11-3 and TRBJ2-1; 8 bases are shared with TRBD2. The CDR3 covers 14 residues. With V trimmed by 1 base and J by 10 bases, 6 bases remained unmatched. Germline lookup yields CDR1 SGHNT and CDR2 YENEEA. The CDR3 is CASSLGTSGGEQFF. In nucleotides, the CDR3 is TGTGCCAGCAGCTTAGGGACTTCGGGGGGGGAGCAGTTCTTC.

The J gene is TRBJ2-1, the V gene TRBV7-3; TRBD1 is a possible D gene (6 bases). Per the germline V gene, CDR1 is SGHTA and CDR2 is FQGTGA. The CDR3 has 13 residues. V dropped 4 bases and J dropped 6 bases, with 10 bases sitting between them. For the CDR3, the DNA is TGTGCCAGCAGCTCCGGACAGTCCAATGAGCAGTTCTTC. This codes for CASSSGQSNEQFF.

V gene TRBV29-1 combines with J gene TRBJ2-1; D ambiguous. This CDR3 spans 13 amino acids. Trimming pared 6 bases from V and 6 bases from J, leaving 15 bases between. Germline assignment: CDR1 SQVTM and CDR2 ANQGSEA. The CDR3 sequence: CSVTLSIVNEQFF. CDR3 DNA sequence: TGCAGCGTAACCCTTTCGATAGTCAATGAGCAGTTCTTC.